This is a list of T cell receptor beta chains from one sample in a study of CD8 T cells in Susac syndrome. MiXCR was run by TCRdb on the immunoSEQ multiplex PCR reads, yielding one entry per CDR3 protein. The repertoire has 150,000 to 200,000 distinct CDR3 sequences, roughly 95% of them found once; the top ten carry about 0.12%. Material: CD4+ T cells from PBMCs. The source is a human donor with Susac syndrome. Both conserved end residues are part of each CDR3. A D gene is named only where the DNA matches it firmly. Not every row has a clone size; where given, it reads once, few, many or a size class.

V,D,J,size,DNA,CDR3
TRBV13,-,TRBJ1-2,-,TGTGCCAGCAGGCAAGGGGGGGGGAACTATGGCTACACCTTC,CASRQGGGNYGYTF
TRBV3-1,TRBD2,TRBJ2-5,-,TGTGCCAGCAGCCGGGAACGTGCGGGGGGAGAGACCCAGTACTTC,CASSRERAGGETQYF
TRBV2,TRBD1,TRBJ2-3,-,TGTGCCAGCAGGGGACAGGGAGCCTTCACAGATACGCAGTATTTT,CASRGQGAFTDTQYF
TRBV5-1,-,TRBJ2-2,-,TGCGCCAGCAGCTTCGGGACTAACACCGGGGAGCTGTTTTTT,CASSFGTNTGELFF
TRBV5-1,TRBD1,TRBJ1-6,-,TGCGCCAGCACTGCGGACAGGGAATCACCCCTCCACTTT,CASTADRESPLHF
TRBV7-9,-,TRBJ2-5,-,TGTGCCAGCAGCTTAGTTGTGGCGGGGATTCGGGGGACCCAGTACTTC,CASSLVVAGIRGTQYF
TRBV12-3/TRBV12-4,-,TRBJ2-1,-,TGTGCCAGCAGTTTGGTATTCCCTAACTACAATGAGCAGTTCTTC,CASSLVFPNYNEQFF
TRBV29-1,TRBD2,TRBJ2-7,-,TGCAGCGTTGAAGGGGGGGGCTACGAGCAGTACTTC,CSVEGGGYEQYF
TRBV3-1,-,TRBJ2-1,-,TGTGCCAGCAGCCAAGATCCCCGTTCGGGCAATGAGCAGTTCTTC,CASSQDPRSGNEQFF
TRBV30,-,TRBJ1-2,-,TGTGCCTGGAAGGTGGGGTTAGGGTTCTATGGCTACACCTTC,CAWKVGLGFYGYTF
TRBV3-1,-,TRBJ2-7,-,TGTGCCAGCAGTCGACTAGAAGGCTACGAGCAGTACTTC,CASSRLEGYEQYF
TRBV29-1,TRBD1,TRBJ1-1,-,TGCAGCGCCGGGACAGGGAGGCCGGCCACTGAAGCTTTCTTT,CSAGTGRPATEAFF
TRBV24-1,TRBD1,TRBJ2-5,-,TGTGCCACCAGAAGCGGACAGGAGGAGACCCAGTACTTC,CATRSGQEETQYF
TRBV30,-,TRBJ1-5,-,TGTGCCTGGAGTGTTTTCAGGTCCGAGGGAGGCAATCAGCCCCAGCATTTT,CAWSVFRSEGGNQPQHF
TRBV27,TRBD1,TRBJ2-7,-,TGTGCCAGCAGTTTATCGATAGGGACAGGGGTCCACGAGCAGTACTTC,CASSLSIGTGVHEQYF
TRBV10-3,-,TRBJ1-1,-,TGTGCCATCAGCCGAGGTGGGGACGAAGCTTTCTTT,CAISRGGDEAFF
TRBV7-8,TRBD1,TRBJ2-7,few,TGTGCCAGCAGCTTAGAAGACAGGGCGTTCTCCTACGAGCAGTACTTC,CASSLEDRAFSYEQYF
TRBV5-4,TRBD2,TRBJ2-7,-,TGTGCCAGCAGCGTATGGACTAGCGGGAGCCACGAGCAGTACTTC,CASSVWTSGSHEQYF
TRBV20-1,-,TRBJ2-3,-,TGCAGTGCTTCCGGTACAGATACGCAGTATTTT,CSASGTDTQYF